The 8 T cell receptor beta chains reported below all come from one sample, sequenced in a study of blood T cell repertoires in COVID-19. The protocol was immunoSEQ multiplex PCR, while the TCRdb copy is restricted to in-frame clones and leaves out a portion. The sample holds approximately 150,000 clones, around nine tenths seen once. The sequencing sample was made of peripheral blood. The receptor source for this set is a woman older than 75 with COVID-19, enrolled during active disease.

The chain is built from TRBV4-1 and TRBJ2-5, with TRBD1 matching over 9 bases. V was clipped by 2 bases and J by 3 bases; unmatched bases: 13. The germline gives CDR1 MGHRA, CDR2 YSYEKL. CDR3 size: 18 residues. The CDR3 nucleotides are TGCGCCAGCAGCCAACCCGAACGGGGGACAGGGAAAAAAGAGACCCAGTACTTC. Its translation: CASSQPERGTGKKETQYF.

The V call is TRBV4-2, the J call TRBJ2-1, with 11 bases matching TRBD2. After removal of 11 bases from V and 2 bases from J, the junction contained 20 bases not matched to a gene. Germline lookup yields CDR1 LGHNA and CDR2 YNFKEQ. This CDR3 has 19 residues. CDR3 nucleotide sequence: TGTGCCTGCGTTAGGGGACTAGCGGCCCGGAGGGGCACCTACAATGAGCAGTTCTTC. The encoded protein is CACVRGLAARRGTYNEQFF.

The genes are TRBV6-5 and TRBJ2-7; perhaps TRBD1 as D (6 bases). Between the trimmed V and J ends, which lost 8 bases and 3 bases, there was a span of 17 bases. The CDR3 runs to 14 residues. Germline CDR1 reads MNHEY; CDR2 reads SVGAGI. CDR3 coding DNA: TGTGCCAGCCGTAGGGGGATCTCTTTCTACGAGCAGTACTTC. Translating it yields CASRRGISFYEQYF.

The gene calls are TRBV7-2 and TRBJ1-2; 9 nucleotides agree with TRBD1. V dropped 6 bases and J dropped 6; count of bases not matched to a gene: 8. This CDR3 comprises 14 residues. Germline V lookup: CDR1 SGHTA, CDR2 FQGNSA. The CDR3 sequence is CASSRIGTGHGYTF. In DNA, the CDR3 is TGTGCCAGCAGTAGGATAGGGACAGGGCATGGCTACACCTTC. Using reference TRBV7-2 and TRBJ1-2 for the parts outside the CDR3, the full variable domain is GAGVSQSPSNKVTEKGKDVELRCDPISGHTALYWYRQSLGQGLEFLIYFQGNSAPDKSGLPSDRFSAERTGGSVSTLTIQRTQQEDSAVYLCASSRIGTGHGYTFGSGTRLTVV.

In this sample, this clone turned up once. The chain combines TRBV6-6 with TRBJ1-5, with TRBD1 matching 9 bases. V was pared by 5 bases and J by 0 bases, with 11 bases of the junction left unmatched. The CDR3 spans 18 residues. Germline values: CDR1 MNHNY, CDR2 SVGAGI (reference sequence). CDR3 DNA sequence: TGTGCCAGCAGTCCCCGGGACAGGGAAGACAATAGCAATCAGCCCCAGCATTTT. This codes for CASSPRDREDNSNQPQHF.

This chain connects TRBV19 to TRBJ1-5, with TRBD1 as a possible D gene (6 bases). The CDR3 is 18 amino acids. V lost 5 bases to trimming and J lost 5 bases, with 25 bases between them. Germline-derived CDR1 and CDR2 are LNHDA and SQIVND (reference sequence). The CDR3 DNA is TGTGCCAGTAGTCGTCGCTGGACAGCTCTCGCAGGTGATCAGCCCCAGCATTTT. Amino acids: CASSRRWTALAGDQPQHF.

The CDR3 loop reads CASSVGEGSQPQHF. The CDR3 DNA is TGTGCCAGCAGCGTAGGGGAGGGGAGCCAGCCCCAGCATTTT. The chain is built from TRBV9 and TRBJ1-5; TRBD1 might be the D (5 bases). V was shortened by 0 bases and J by 7 bases, with 11 bases between the two germline ends. Germline loops: CDR1 SGDLS, CDR2 YYNGEE. CDR3 size: 14 residues.

This chain's CDR3 is CASRSGQTLGNQPQHF. CDR3 nucleotides: TGTGCCAGCAGATCTGGACAGACCCTAGGAAATCAGCCCCAGCATTTT. The gene calls are TRBV28 and TRBJ1-5; D may be TRBD1 (6 bases). The length of the CDR3 is 16 residues. Trimming pared 6 bases from V and 4 bases from J, leaving 19 bases between. Germline assignment: CDR1 MDHEN and CDR2 SYDVKM.